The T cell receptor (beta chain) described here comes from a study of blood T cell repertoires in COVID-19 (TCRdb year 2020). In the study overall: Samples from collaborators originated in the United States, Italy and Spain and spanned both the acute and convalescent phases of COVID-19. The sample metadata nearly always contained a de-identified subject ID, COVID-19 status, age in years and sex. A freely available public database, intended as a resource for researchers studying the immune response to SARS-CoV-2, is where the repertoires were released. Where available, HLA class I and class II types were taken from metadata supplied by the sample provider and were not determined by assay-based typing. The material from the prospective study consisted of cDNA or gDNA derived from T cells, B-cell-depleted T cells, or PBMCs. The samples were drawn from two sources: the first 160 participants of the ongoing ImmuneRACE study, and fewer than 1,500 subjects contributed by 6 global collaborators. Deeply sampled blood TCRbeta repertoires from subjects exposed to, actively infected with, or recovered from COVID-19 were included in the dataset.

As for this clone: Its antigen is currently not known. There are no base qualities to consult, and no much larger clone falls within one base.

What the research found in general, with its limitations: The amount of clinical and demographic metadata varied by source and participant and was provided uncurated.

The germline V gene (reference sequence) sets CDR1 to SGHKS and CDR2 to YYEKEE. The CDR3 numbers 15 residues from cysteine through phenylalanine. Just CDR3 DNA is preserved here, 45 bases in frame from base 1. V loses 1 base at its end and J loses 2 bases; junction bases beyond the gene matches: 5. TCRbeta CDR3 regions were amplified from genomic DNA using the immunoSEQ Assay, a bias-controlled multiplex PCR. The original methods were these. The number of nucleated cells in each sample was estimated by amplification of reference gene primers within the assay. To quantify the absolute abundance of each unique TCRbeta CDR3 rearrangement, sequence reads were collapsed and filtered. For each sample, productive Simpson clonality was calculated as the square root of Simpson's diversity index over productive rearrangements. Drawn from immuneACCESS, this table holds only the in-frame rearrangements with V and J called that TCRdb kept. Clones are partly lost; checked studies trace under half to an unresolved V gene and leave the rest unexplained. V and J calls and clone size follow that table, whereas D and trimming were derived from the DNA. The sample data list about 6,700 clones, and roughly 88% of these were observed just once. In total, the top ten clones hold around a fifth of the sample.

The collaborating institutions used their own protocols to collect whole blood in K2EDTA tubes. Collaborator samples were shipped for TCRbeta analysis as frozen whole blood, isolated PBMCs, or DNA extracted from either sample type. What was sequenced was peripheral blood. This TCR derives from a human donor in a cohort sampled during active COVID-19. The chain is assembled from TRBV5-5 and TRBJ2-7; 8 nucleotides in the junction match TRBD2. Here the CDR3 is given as CASSLNPGGPYEQYF. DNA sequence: TGTGCCAGCAGCTTGAATCCGGGAGGGCCCTACGAGCAGTACTTC.